A selection of T cell receptor beta chains follows, all from one sample in a study of molecular identifiers for immune sequencing clone quantification. TCRdb used MiXCR to reprocess the PCR reads, holding one entry per CDR3 protein. The table includes around 320,000 distinct CDR3 sequences, roughly 23% detected once. Sequenced: naive CD8+ T cells from blood, with Jurkat cell RNA spiked in. These receptors were collected from a human donor in good health. Some libraries in this study had Jurkat cell RNA spiked in. The CDR3 runs from the conserved cysteine through the conserved F or W. Each record gives: clone size, J gene, D gene, V gene, CDR3 protein, CDR3 DNA. The D gene is left open where the match is weak. Expanded clones get a size class; other rows say once, few or many, or leave the size out.

many	TRBJ2-1	NA	TRBV7-8	CASSLVVGDNEQFF	TGTGCCAGCAGCTTAGTGGTGGGGGACAATGAGCAGTTCTTC
few	TRBJ1-2	NA	TRBV27	CASKTGTNYGYTF	TGTGCCAGCAAGACAGGAACTAACTATGGCTACACCTTC
NA	TRBJ2-1	TRBD1	TRBV2	CASRGTPTGFEQFF	TGTGCCAGCAGGGGAACCCCGACAGGGTTTGAGCAGTTCTTC
few	TRBJ2-7	NA	TRBV3-1	CASSQESRSYEQYF	TGTGCCAGCAGCCAAGAAAGCCGGTCCTACGAGCAGTACTTC
NA	TRBJ2-2	TRBD2	TRBV12-3/TRBV12-4	CASSSGTTTPGELFF	TGTGCCAGCAGTTCCGGGACTACGACTCCCGGGGAGCTGTTTTTT
few	TRBJ2-3	NA	TRBV24-1	CATRGEQNTDTQYF	TGTGCCACCAGGGGGGAACAGAACACAGATACGCAGTATTTT
few	TRBJ2-3	NA	TRBV30	CAWSQGRTTDTQYF	TGTGCCTGGAGCCAGGGGCGGACCACAGATACGCAGTATTTT
few	TRBJ1-1	TRBD1	TRBV30	CAWVEPGQASTEAFF	TGTGCCTGGGTTGAACCGGGACAGGCATCCACTGAAGCTTTCTTT
NA	TRBJ2-7	NA	TRBV27	CASSPIAEGYEQYF	TGTGCCAGCAGTCCTATAGCGGAAGGTTACGAGCAGTACTTC
many	TRBJ1-3	NA	TRBV20-1	CSARDTTEQSGNTIYF	TGCAGTGCTAGAGATACGACGGAGCAATCTGGAAACACCATATATTTT
many	TRBJ1-5	NA	TRBV15	CATSRDFGGQPQHF	TGTGCCACCAGCAGAGATTTCGGAGGACAGCCCCAGCATTTT
few	TRBJ2-2	NA	TRBV27	CASSPWASWSGTGELFF	TGTGCCAGCAGTCCCTGGGCTAGCTGGAGTGGCACCGGGGAGCTGTTTTTT
NA	TRBJ2-2	NA	TRBV7-2	CASSLEEMGSIGVGELFF	TGTGCCAGCAGCTTAGAGGAAATGGGGTCCATCGGAGTCGGGGAGCTGTTTTTT
NA	TRBJ2-1	NA	TRBV11-2	CASSLAYGVTYNEQFF	TGTGCCAGCAGCTTAGCTTATGGGGTCACCTACAATGAGCAGTTCTTC
many	TRBJ1-1	TRBD1	TRBV5-5	CASSFRDRGLMNTEAFF	TGTGCCAGCAGCTTTAGGGACAGGGGCCTCATGAACACTGAAGCTTTCTTT
few	TRBJ1-5	TRBD1	TRBV4-2	CASSQETGTGNQPQHF	TGTGCCAGCAGCCAAGAGACAGGGACGGGCAATCAGCCCCAGCATTTT
NA	TRBJ2-7	NA	TRBV9	CASSPGRDKIYERYF	TGTGCCAGCAGCCCCGGCCGGGACAAGATCTACGAGCGGTACTTC
many	TRBJ2-3	NA	TRBV20-1	CSASPSLDSTDTQYF	TGCAGTGCTAGCCCCAGCCTAGATAGCACAGATACGCAGTATTTT
NA	TRBJ2-1	NA	TRBV5-6	CASSLWGSYNEQFF	TGTGCCAGCAGCTTATGGGGCTCCTACAATGAGCAGTTCTTC
few	TRBJ2-7	TRBD1	TRBV4-1	CASSRTGTGSYEQYF	TGCGCCAGCAGCCGCACCGGGACAGGGAGCTACGAGCAGTACTTC
few	TRBJ2-7	NA	TRBV9	CAGSPWPSYEQYF	TGTGCCGGCAGCCCGTGGCCCTCCTACGAGCAGTACTTC
few	TRBJ2-3	TRBD2	TRBV30	CAWSGASGGAQITQYF	TGTGCCTGGAGTGGAGCTAGCGGGGGAGCTCAGATAACGCAGTATTTT
many	TRBJ2-7	NA	TRBV12-5	CASGLPLERPASSYEQYF	TGTGCTAGTGGTTTGCCACTGGAAAGGCCTGCCAGCTCCTACGAGCAGTACTTC